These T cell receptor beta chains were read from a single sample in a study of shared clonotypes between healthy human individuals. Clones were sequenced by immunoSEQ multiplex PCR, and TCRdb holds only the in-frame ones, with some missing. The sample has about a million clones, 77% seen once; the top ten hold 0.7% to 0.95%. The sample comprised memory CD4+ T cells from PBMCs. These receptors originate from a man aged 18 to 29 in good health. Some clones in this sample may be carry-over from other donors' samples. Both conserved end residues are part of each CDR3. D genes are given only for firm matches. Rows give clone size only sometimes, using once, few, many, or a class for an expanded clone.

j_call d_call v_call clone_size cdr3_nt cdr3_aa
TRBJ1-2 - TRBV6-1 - TGTGCCAGCAGTGAAAGGCAGGGTGGGTATGGCTACACCTTC CASSERQGGYGYTF
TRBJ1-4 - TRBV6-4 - TGTGCCAGCAGTGACTCCGGCCCCGCCGGGGAAAAACTGTTTTTT CASSDSGPAGEKLFF
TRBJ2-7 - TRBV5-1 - TGCGCCAGCAGCTTGAATCCGCACGAGCAGTACTTC CASSLNPHEQYF
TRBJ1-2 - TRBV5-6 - TGTGCCAGCAGCTTCCCCACAGGGCCTGTGTTGGGCTACACCTTC CASSFPTGPVLGYTF
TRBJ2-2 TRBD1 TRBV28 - TGTGCCAGCACCACTCCCGGGACAGGGCACACCGGGGAGCTGTTTTTT CASTTPGTGHTGELFF
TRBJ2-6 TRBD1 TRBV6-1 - TGTGCCAGCAGTGTGAAGGGGGCCAGCTCTGGGGCCAACGTCCTGACTTTC CASSVKGASSGANVLTF
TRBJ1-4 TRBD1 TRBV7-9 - TGTGCCAGCAGCTCCAACTACAGGGGTTCCACTAATGAAAAACTGTTTTTT CASSSNYRGSTNEKLFF
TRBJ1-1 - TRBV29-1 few TGCAGCGTTGTGCCCAGTGACACTGAAGCTTTCTTT CSVVPSDTEAFF
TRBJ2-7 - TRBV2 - TGTGCCAGCAGTGAAGCCACAAACTCCTACGAGCAGTACTTC CASSEATNSYEQYF
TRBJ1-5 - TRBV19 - TGTGCCAGCCAGTGGCGGGCGGGCAATCAGCCCCAGCATTTT CASQWRAGNQPQHF
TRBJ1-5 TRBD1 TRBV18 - TGTGCCAGCTCGCGAGGGACAGGCGGGGGTCAGCCCCAGCATTTT CASSRGTGGGQPQHF
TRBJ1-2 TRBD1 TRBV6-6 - TGTGCCAGCAGTCCCAGCGGGACAGCAACCTATGGCTACACCTTC CASSPSGTATYGYTF
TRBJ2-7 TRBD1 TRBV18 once TGTGCCAGCTCACCGGATGCAGGGGGCCGGTACGAGCAGTACTTC CASSPDAGGRYEQYF
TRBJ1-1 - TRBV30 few TGTGCCTGGGCTACAGGTTCGAACACTGAAGCTTTCTTT CAWATGSNTEAFF
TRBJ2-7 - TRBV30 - TGTGCCTGGAGTGTCAGGTACGAGCAGTACTTC CAWSVRYEQYF
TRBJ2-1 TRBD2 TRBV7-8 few TGTGCCAGCAGCTTACTTAGCGGGAGTTACAATGAGCAGTTCTTC CASSLLSGSYNEQFF